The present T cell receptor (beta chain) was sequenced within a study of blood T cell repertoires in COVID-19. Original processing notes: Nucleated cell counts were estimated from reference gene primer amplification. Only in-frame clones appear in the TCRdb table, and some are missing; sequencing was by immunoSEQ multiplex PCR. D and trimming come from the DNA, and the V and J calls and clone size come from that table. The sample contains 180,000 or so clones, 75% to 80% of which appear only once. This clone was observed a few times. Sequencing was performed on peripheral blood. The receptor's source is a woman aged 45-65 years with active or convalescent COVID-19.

DNA for the CDR3: TGTGCCAGCAGCTTACCGGACAGGTTCTCGGCCCAGTACTTC. It encodes CASSLPDRFSAQYF. The chain links TRBV7-9 to TRBJ2-5; 7 nucleotides align to TRBD1. The CDR3 spans 14 residues. Trimming at V came to 2 bases and at J to 9 bases, leaving 9 bases not matched to a gene. Germline CDR1 SEHNR, CDR2 FQNEAQ (reference sequence). Variable domain in full (rest from reference TRBV7-9 and TRBJ2-5): DTGVSQNPRHKITKRGQNVTFRCDPISEHNRLYWYRQTLGQGPEFLTYFQNEAQLEKSRLLSDRFSAERPKGSFSTLEIQRTEQGDSAMYLCASSLPDRFSAQYFGPGTRLLVL.